The text below deals with one TCR beta chain. The CDR3 is 15 residues long. Trimming cost V 6 bases and J 3 bases, with 18 bases left between them. The V gene's germline CDR1 is SGHRS and CDR2 YFSETQ. The data derive from a study of blood T cell repertoires in COVID-19. On the study more broadly: There were acute and convalescent COVID-19 samples, and they came from the United States, Italy and Spain. Nucleic acid was either cDNA or gDNA, and it came from T cells, B-cell-depleted T cells, or PBMCs.

In the authors' methods: Cell counts per sample came from amplifying reference gene primers. Clones were read by immunoSEQ multiplex PCR, and TCRdb kept only the in-frame ones, dropping some. The DNA gave D and trimming, while V, J and clone size come from that table. This sample has about 380,000 clones, with around 85% found just once. The sequence came from a young woman with acute or convalescent COVID-19. The rearrangement joins TRBV5-1 to TRBJ1-1; D unclear. The sample taken for sequencing was peripheral blood. CDR3 region: CASKKSTPGDTEAFF. The CDR3 DNA follows: TGCGCCAGCAAAAAATCTACGCCCGGGGACACTGAAGCTTTCTTT.